A single sample gave rise to the 32 T cell receptor beta chains below, sequenced in a study of shared clonotypes between healthy human individuals. Data came from immunoSEQ multiplex PCR; TCRdb stores just in-frame clones and leaves some out. The sample consists of about 100,000 clones, around 65% of them appearing once. The sequenced sample consisted of memory CD8+ T cells sorted from blood. Subset described: CD45RO+ cells pooled with CCR7-negative TemRA cells. These receptors all stem from a woman under 40 in good health.

The V call is TRBV6-1, the J call TRBJ2-3; tentative D call: TRBD2 (6 bases). V shed 4 bases and J shed 1 base, with 12 bases lying between them. This CDR3 contains 15 residues. From germline, CDR1 is MNHNS and CDR2 SASEGT. DNA of the CDR3: TGTGCCAGCAGTGTAGTGGCTAGCGGCACAGATACGCAGTATTTT. The encoded protein is CASSVVASGTDTQYF.

The chain joins TRBV29-1 to TRBJ2-1; D gene unclear. CDR1 is SQVTM, CDR2 ANQGSEA, per germline. The CDR3 is made up of 12 amino acids. With 6 bases removed from V and 8 bases from J, the gap between germline ends came to 14 bases. CDR3 residues: CSVKSAGDEQFF. CDR3 DNA: TGCAGCGTCAAGTCGGCAGGCGATGAGCAGTTCTTC.

This clone was seen once. The chain uses TRBV15 and TRBJ2-4; the D call may be TRBD1 or TRBD2 (5 bases each). This CDR3 spans 15 amino acids. Germline lookup yields CDR1 LNHNV and CDR2 YYDKDF (reference sequence). V was pared by 0 bases and J by 8 bases, with 14 bases between. CDR3 in amino acids: CATSRDNQGVDIQYF. The DNA of the CDR3 is TGTGCCACCAGCAGAGATAACCAGGGAGTGGACATTCAGTACTTC.

CDR3 DNA sequence: TGTGCCAGCAGCTTAGGCTTTAGCGGGAGGGCTACATACGAGCAGTACTTC. As protein: CASSLGFSGRATYEQYF. This chain connects TRBV7-6 to TRBJ2-7; TRBD2 matches 11 bases. CDR3 length: 17 residues. In germline, CDR1 is SGHVS, CDR2 FNYEAQ. V was clipped by 1 base and J by 4 bases; unmatched bases: 9.

The rearrangement joins TRBV29-1 to TRBJ2-3, with 10 nucleotides matching TRBD1. CDR3 length: 17 amino acids. J was trimmed by 2 bases and V by 6 bases; bases with no gene match: 14. Germline V gene sequence: CDR1 SQVTM, CDR2 ANQGSEA. The CDR3 DNA is TGCAGCGTCCTGACAGGGGGCGAGATAAGGGCCACAGATACGCAGTATTTT. Its protein product is CSVLTGGEIRATDTQYF.

The sample holds a few counts of this clone. This sequence joins TRBV7-3 and TRBJ2-1; TRBD2 matches 7 bases. V was clipped by 5 bases and J by 5 bases; unmatched bases: 9. Germline V gene lookup returns CDR1 SGHTA and CDR2 FQGTGA. This CDR3 comprises 15 residues. CDR3 nucleotides: TGTGCCAGCAGCCCAACTAGCGCAGGTGACAATGAGCAGTTCTTC. It specifies CASSPTSAGDNEQFF. The variable domain in full, completed from reference TRBV7-3 and TRBJ2-1, reads GAGVSQTPSNKVTEKGKYVELRCDPISGHTALYWYRQSLGQGPEFLIYFQGTGAADDSGLPNDRFFAVRPEGSVSTLKIQRTERGDSAVYLCASSPTSAGDNEQFFGPGTRLTVL.

The chain recombines TRBV11-1 with TRBJ1-1; D call uncertain. The CDR3 is made up of 13 amino acids. The V end lost 8 bases, the J end lost 3 bases, and 13 bases lay between the germline ends. The germline V gene has CDR1 SGHAT and CDR2 FQDESV (reference sequence). The CDR3 DNA sequence: TGTGCCAGCGCTCCCCAAAGGGACACTGAAGCTTTCTTT. This sequence encodes CASAPQRDTEAFF. Combining the CDR3 with reference TRBV11-1 and TRBJ1-1 gives the whole variable domain EAEVAQSPRYKITEKSQAVAFWCDPISGHATLYWYRQILGQGPELLVQFQDESVVDDSQLPKDRFSAERLKGVDSTLKIQPAELGDSAMYLCASAPQRDTEAFFGQGTRLTVV.

The chain has TRBV5-1 and TRBJ1-1; unclear D gene. The CDR3 length is 14 residues. Germline loops: CDR1 SGHRS, CDR2 YFSETQ. Trimming cost V 4 bases and J 2 bases, with 12 bases left between them. CDR3 coding DNA: TGCGCCAGCAGCACGGATGCGGGTAACACTGAAGCTTTCTTT. This gives the protein CASSTDAGNTEAFF.

This clone was seen more than once but under ten times. The chain uses TRBV28 and TRBJ1-5, with D uncertain. V lost 7 bases and J lost 3, with 10 bases in between. Germline CDR1 is MDHEN and CDR2 is SYDVKM. The CDR3 has 13 residues. DNA of the CDR3: TGTGCCAGCAAAAACATACCCAATCAGCCCCAGCATTTT. This encodes CASKNIPNQPQHF.

J is TRBJ2-1 and V is TRBV7-9; D gene ambiguous. This CDR3 comprises 13 residues. Per the germline V gene, CDR1 is SEHNR and CDR2 is FQNEAQ (reference sequence). Deletions cut 5 bases from V and 8 bases from J, with 13 bases between. The CDR3 loop is CASSPDLPDEQFF. The CDR3 DNA sequence: TGTGCCAGCAGCCCAGATCTCCCGGATGAGCAGTTCTTC.

The gene calls are TRBV28 and TRBJ2-2; possible D gene TRBD2, 7 bases. The CDR3 is made up of 16 amino acids. Germline-derived CDR1 and CDR2 are MDHEN and SYDVKM. V dropped 7 bases and J dropped 0 bases, with 15 bases sitting between them. CDR3 amino acids: CASTRWGGANTGELFF. The CDR3 bases are TGTGCCAGCACCCGATGGGGGGGCGCGAACACCGGGGAGCTGTTTTTT.

V usage is TRBV9 and J usage is TRBJ1-1; D is unclear. Trimming took 0 bases from V and 1 from J, leaving 13 bases between them. The CDR3 covers 16 residues. Germline values: CDR1 SGDLS, CDR2 YYNGEE. CDR3 residues: CASSVDSYEGNTEAFF. In nucleotides, the CDR3 is TGTGCCAGCAGCGTAGATTCATACGAGGGGAACACTGAAGCTTTCTTT. The full variable domain, with the rest looked up from reference TRBV9 and TRBJ1-1, is DSGVTQTPKHLITATGQRVTLRCSPRSGDLSVYWYQQSLDQGLQFLIQYYNGEERAKGNILERFSAQQFPDLHSELNLSSLELGDSALYFCASSVDSYEGNTEAFFGQGTRLTVV.

The chain couples TRBV6-4 to TRBJ2-1, with 10 bases matching TRBD2. Per the germline V gene, CDR1 is MRHNA and CDR2 is SNTAGT. There are 15 residues in the CDR3. V was pared by 2 bases and J by 8 bases, with 6 bases of the junction left unmatched. For the CDR3, the DNA is TGTGCCAGCAGTGACAAAGCGGGAGGGAATTATGAGCAGTTCTTC. Translating gives CASSDKAGGNYEQFF.

The chain joins TRBV6-1 to TRBJ2-7; the D is unclear. The V end was cut by 1 base, the J end by 6 bases, with 13 bases between. In germline, CDR1 is MNHNS, CDR2 SASEGT. CDR3 length: 14 residues. The CDR3 is CASSEGLGSSEQYF. CDR3 DNA: TGTGCCAGCAGTGAAGGGCTGGGTAGTTCCGAGCAGTACTTC.

The V call is TRBV15, the J call TRBJ2-6; D not certain. In germline, CDR1 is LNHNV, CDR2 YYDKDF (reference sequence). The CDR3 is 22 residues long. Between the trimmed V and J ends, which lost 0 bases and 6 bases, there was a span of 30 bases. CDR3 residues: CATSRESVRWRTSFFEANVLTF. The CDR3 nucleotides are TGTGCCACCAGCAGAGAATCGGTCCGCTGGCGGACCTCATTCTTTGAGGCCAACGTCCTGACTTTC.

V and J are TRBV19 and TRBJ1-1; D is ambiguous. CDR3 size: 13 residues. V lost 7 bases, J lost 1 base, and 10 bases lay in between. Germline CDR1 reads LNHDA; CDR2 reads SQIVND (reference sequence). The CDR3 coding sequence is TGTGCCAGTATACGGCTTCCGAACACTGAAGCTTTCTTT. Translating it yields CASIRLPNTEAFF.

The CDR3 region is CASSPVTPGGGNEQFF. CDR3 nucleotide sequence: TGTGCCAGCTCACCAGTTACCCCAGGGGGAGGCAATGAGCAGTTCTTC. The J gene is TRBJ2-1, the V gene TRBV18, with D possibly being TRBD1 (7 bases). This CDR3 has 16 amino acids. The V gene's germline CDR1 is KGHSH and CDR2 LQKENI. The V end lost 2 bases, the J end lost 6 bases, and 17 bases lay between the germline ends.

The V and J genes are TRBV25-1 and TRBJ2-5, with a tentative D call TRBD2 (5 bases). The assigned J gene may be wrong: the sequence end matches TRBJ2-7 better. Germline CDR1 MGHDK, CDR2 SYGVNS. This CDR3 is built from 13 residues. For the CDR3, the DNA is TGTGCCAGCAGTGAATTACGAGGGCACGAGCAGTACTTC. This gives the protein CASSELRGHEQYF.

As for this clone: A junction end diverges from the germline sequence, so it may reflect a read error. V is TRBV2 and J is TRBJ1-1; 9 nucleotides line up with TRBD1. CDR3 size: 15 residues. Germline values: CDR1 SNHLY, CDR2 FYNNEI. DNA for the CDR3: TGTGCCAGCAGGGAAGAGACAGGGGGATTAACTGAAGCTTTCTTT. Amino acids: CASREETGGLTEAFF.

In DNA, the CDR3 is TGTGCCAGCAGTTTAGAACAGGGACTGTCCTATGGCTACACCTTC. Protein product: CASSLEQGLSYGYTF. The chain has TRBV27 and TRBJ1-2; a possible D gene is TRBD1 (6 bases). Trimming took off 2 bases at V and 4 bases at J, with 14 bases between the two ends. This CDR3 is built from 15 residues. Germline lookup yields CDR1 MNHEY and CDR2 SMNVEV (reference sequence).

The chain has TRBV7-6 and TRBJ2-3; 11 positions agree with TRBD2. The CDR3 is made up of 15 amino acids. Germline trimming cut 1 base from V and 5 bases from J; bases unmatched to any gene: 2. The germline V gene encodes CDR1 SGHVS and CDR2 FNYEAQ. The CDR3 here is CASSLVAGGGDTQYF. CDR3 DNA sequence: TGTGCCAGCAGCTTAGTAGCGGGAGGGGGAGATACGCAGTATTTT.

The V and J genes are TRBV4-1 and TRBJ2-7; no reliable D call. Germline V gene data show CDR1 as MGHRA and CDR2 as YSYEKL. Deletions cut 9 bases from V and 0 bases from J, with 12 bases between. This CDR3 contains 13 residues. The CDR3 bases are TGCGCCAGTGCGGAGAGGAGCTCCTACGAGCAGTACTTC. Encoded protein: CASAERSSYEQYF.

The rearrangement uses TRBV4-1 and TRBJ2-7; D is unclear. Germline CDR1 reads MGHRA; CDR2 reads YSYEKL. Trimming left V 4 bases short and J 2 bases short, with 15 bases between. The length of the CDR3 is 15 residues. The CDR3 spells CASSPGNGPTYEQYF. The CDR3 nucleotides read TGCGCCAGCAGCCCTGGGAATGGCCCCACCTACGAGCAGTACTTC.

The chain has TRBV4-2 and TRBJ2-5, with 7 bases matching TRBD2. The assigned J gene may be wrong: the sequence end matches TRBJ2-7 better. Germline assignment: CDR1 LGHNA and CDR2 YNFKEQ. CDR3 length: 15 amino acids. The DNA of the CDR3 is TGTGCCAGCAGCCAAGGGGAGGGCAGCTCCTACGAGCAGTACTTC. Translated: CASSQGEGSSYEQYF.

V usage is TRBV5-1 and J usage is TRBJ2-3; TRBD1 agrees at 7 bases. Germline values: CDR1 SGHRS, CDR2 YFSETQ. V was clipped by 4 bases and J by 1 base; unmatched bases: 6. The CDR3 sequence is 15 residues long. CDR3: CASSEGAGGTDTQYF. CDR3 DNA: TGCGCCAGCAGCGAGGGGGCAGGAGGCACAGATACGCAGTATTTT.

The chain is built from TRBV5-1 and TRBJ2-7, with 7 bases matching TRBD2. This CDR3 contains 15 residues. V lost 8 bases, J lost 2 bases, and 13 bases stayed unmatched. From germline, CDR1 is SGHRS and CDR2 YFSETQ. The CDR3 coding sequence is TGCGCCAGTCAGCTTACCCTAGCGGACACCTACGAGCAGTACTTC. It codes for CASQLTLADTYEQYF. The variable domain in full, completed from reference TRBV5-1 and TRBJ2-7, reads KAGVTQTPRYLIKTRGQQVTLSCSPISGHRSVSWYQQTPGQGLQFLFEYFSETQRNKGNFPGRFSGRQFSNSRSEMNVSTLELGDSALYLCASQLTLADTYEQYFGPGTRLTVT.

About this clone: This sequence may be a read error, since a much larger clone differs from it by one base. The same CDR3 is also encoded by other DNA sequences in this sample. The genes are TRBV9 and TRBJ1-3; D remains ambiguous. Looked up from germline, CDR1 is SGDLS and CDR2 is YYNGEE. The length of the CDR3 is 15 residues. Trimming removed 0 bases from V and 1 base from J, with 8 bases in between. The CDR3 spells CASSVAWGSGNTIYF. The CDR3 nucleotides are TGTGCCAGCAGCGTAGCTTGGGGTTCTGGAAACACCATATATTTT.

This clone appeared many times. The J gene is TRBJ2-3, the V gene TRBV6-4; tentative D call: TRBD2 (5 bases). Trimming took 3 bases from V and 1 from J, leaving 8 bases between them. Germline values: CDR1 MRHNA, CDR2 SNTAGT. CDR3 length equals 14 residues. As DNA, the CDR3 is TGTGCCAGCAGTGAAGTGGGAGGCACAGATACGCAGTATTTT. Its translation: CASSEVGGTDTQYF.

J is TRBJ1-2 and V is TRBV28, with no clear D. Germline V gene lookup returns CDR1 MDHEN and CDR2 SYDVKM. V was clipped by 2 bases and J by 4 bases, with 14 bases between them. The CDR3 runs 15 residues. The CDR3 reads CASSLKATVRYGYTF. CDR3 bases: TGTGCCAGCAGTTTAAAAGCTACAGTGCGCTATGGCTACACCTTC.

V and J are TRBV21-1 and TRBJ2-7. TRBV21-1 is a documented pseudogene. The CDR3 spans 15 residues. In nucleotides, the CDR3 is TGTGCCACAACGACCCGGGGACGGGTGACCTACGAGCAGTACTTC. This translates into CATTTRGRVTYEQYF.

The chain recombines TRBV13 with TRBJ1-2; the D is unclear. This CDR3 spans 13 amino acids. V was clipped by 6 bases and J by 7 bases, with 15 bases between them. CDR1 and CDR2 (germline): PRHDT, FYEKMQ (reference sequence). CDR3 bases: TGTGCCAGCAGTTTATCGTTAGGAGGTGGCTACACCTTC. It encodes CASSLSLGGGYTF.

The table lists this clone with a few counts. This rearrangement joins TRBV18 to TRBJ2-4; 12 bases match TRBD2. The V gene end was trimmed by 6 bases and the J gene end by 9 bases; junction bases not matched to a gene: 12. The germline CDR1 and CDR2 sequences are KGHSH and LQKENI. This CDR3 comprises 16 residues. CDR3 DNA sequence: TGTGCCAGCTCCCTCGATGGACTAGCGGGACGGGTCATTCAGTACTTC. Its translation: CASSLDGLAGRVIQYF.